Sequencing of this T cell receptor (beta chain) was carried out in a study of T cell responses to AZD1222 COVID-19 vaccine. Study-wide results and limits: Variant regions that are unmutated are reportedly the target of nearly half of spike-specific TCRs. Baseline seropositivity occurred in only six AZD1222 recipients. Most donors were white British, females outnumbered males, and clonal diversity was possibly underestimated.

V was cut by 4 bases and J by 4 bases, with 17 bases left in between. Per germline, CDR1 MDHEN and CDR2 SYDVKM. The CDR3 runs 15 residues. Data came from immunoSEQ multiplex PCR; TCRdb stores just in-frame clones and leaves some out. The table lists 150,000 to 160,000 clones, about nine tenths of them singletons. This clone has only a few counts. Its antigen is not known. V usage is TRBV28 and J usage is TRBJ2-7, with a tentative D call TRBD1 (6 bases). This material consisted of peripheral blood, taken on day 0 of AZD1222 vaccination. The receptor was derived from an adult in good health. The CDR3 here is CASSSLEGGVYEQYF. The CDR3 DNA follows: TGTGCCAGCAGTTCCCTGGAAGGGGGTGTATACGAGCAGTACTTC.